These T cell receptor beta chains were read from a single sample in a study of blood T cell repertoires in COVID-19. Produced via immunoSEQ multiplex PCR; TCRdb's table is partial and in-frame only. The table includes approximately 140,000 clones, roughly nine tenths detected once. Sequenced material: peripheral blood. Every receptor here comes from a woman in her sixties or seventies with active or convalescent COVID-19. CDR3s include the opening cysteine and the closing phenylalanine or tryptophan. The order of the fields is clone size, J gene, D gene, V gene, CDR3 protein, CDR3 DNA. A D gene is named only where the DNA matches it firmly. The size of a clone is reported for some rows only, either as once, few or many, or as a class for expanded clones.

NA	TRBJ1-3	NA	TRBV5-5	CASSLQGPGNTIYF	TGTGCCAGCAGCTTACAGGGACCAGGAAACACCATATATTTT
NA	TRBJ1-5	TRBD1	TRBV10-3	CAIRGTGDSNQPQHF	TGTGCCATCAGGGGGACAGGGGATAGCAATCAGCCCCAGCATTTT
NA	TRBJ2-7	TRBD1	TRBV13	CASSSRTGTYEQYF	TGTGCCAGCAGCAGCCGGACAGGGACCTACGAGCAGTACTTC
few	TRBJ2-7	TRBD1	TRBV15	CATSRARDRPNYEQYF	TGTGCCACCAGCAGAGCCCGGGACAGACCAAACTACGAGCAGTACTTC
NA	TRBJ2-1	NA	TRBV4-1	CASSQGSGQTYNEQFF	TGCGCCAGCAGCCAAGGGTCCGGACAGACCTACAATGAGCAGTTCTTC
once	TRBJ1-2	TRBD1	TRBV19	CASSISDRGGYGYTF	TGTGCCAGTAGTATATCGGACAGGGGCGGTTATGGCTACACCTTC
NA	TRBJ2-3	TRBD2	TRBV3-1/TRBV3-2	CASSLTSAADTQYF	TGTGCCAGCAGCCTGACTAGCGCCGCAGATACGCAGTATTTT
few	TRBJ1-2	NA	TRBV6-2/TRBV6-3	CASSPPARQGRGYTF	TGTGCCAGCAGTCCCCCAGCAAGGCAGGGGCGAGGCTACACCTTC
NA	TRBJ1-6	TRBD1	TRBV10-1	CASSELQGADSPLHF	TGCGCCAGCAGTGAGTTGCAGGGGGCGGATTCACCCCTCCACTTT
NA	TRBJ2-7	TRBD1	TRBV18	CASSLAGTGGYEQYF	TGTGCCAGCTCACTCGCCGGGACAGGGGGCTACGAGCAGTACTTC
NA	TRBJ1-4	NA	TRBV6-5	CASRRPTGEKLFF	TGTGCCAGCAGACGCCCCACCGGTGAAAAACTGTTTTTT
once	TRBJ1-5	NA	TRBV19	CASERGGHSNQPQHF	TGTGCCAGCGAGAGGGGGGGGCATAGCAATCAGCCCCAGCATTTT